Listed below are T cell receptor beta chains from one sample, sequenced in a study of neurological immune-mediated disorders. Each CDR3 protein is one row after TCRdb ran MiXCR on the 5' RACE reads. Altogether some 61,000 distinct CDR3 sequences are present, 3% to 5% being singletons, with the ten largest covering 1% to 1.5%. The sequenced material came from PBMCs. These receptors all come from a man aged 30 to 45 with multiple sclerosis. The CDR3 runs from the conserved cysteine through the conserved F or W. Fields, in order: V gene, J gene, clone size, D gene, CDR3 protein, CDR3 DNA. A D gene is named only where the DNA matches it firmly. Not every row has a clone size; where given, it reads once, few, many or a size class.

>TRBV7-9|TRBJ1-4|many|.
CASSLPPTERATNEKLFF
TGTGCCAGCAGCTTACCTCCCACAGAGAGGGCAACTAATGAAAAACTGTTTTTT
>TRBV7-2|TRBJ2-3|many|.
CASSKGGADRTDTQYF
TGTGCCAGCAGCAAAGGAGGGGCTGATAGGACAGATACGCAGTATTTT
>TRBV20-1|TRBJ2-2|.|.
CSAARGPNTGELFF
TGCAGTGCTGCCAGGGGTCCGAACACCGGGGAGCTGTTTTTT
>TRBV4-1|TRBJ2-7|.|.
CASSQDSQVLYEQYF
TGCGCCAGCAGCCAAGATTCACAGGTTTTGTACGAGCAGTACTTC
>TRBV15|TRBJ2-3|many|TRBD1
CATSRGPRGLGDTQYF
TGTGCCACCAGCAGAGGTCCCAGGGGGCTCGGAGATACGCAGTATTTT
>TRBV7-2|TRBJ2-1|many|TRBD1
CASSTPRTGGWYNEQFF
TGTGCCAGCAGCACCCCCAGGACAGGGGGATGGTACAATGAGCAGTTCTTC
>TRBV25-1|TRBJ2-4|many|.
CASSGAAKNIQYF
TGTGCCAGCAGTGGCGCGGCCAAAAACATTCAGTACTTC
>TRBV5-1|TRBJ2-1|many|.
CASSLARGRNEQFF
TGCGCCAGCAGCTTGGCCAGGGGCCGGAATGAGCAGTTCTTC
>TRBV9|TRBJ1-1|many|.
CASSPQMGRNTEAFF
TGTGCCAGCAGCCCCCAGATGGGTAGGAACACTGAAGCTTTCTTT
>TRBV27|TRBJ2-7|many|TRBD2
CASRPGLAGSLYF
TGTGCCAGCAGACCGGGACTAGCGGGGAGTTTGTACTTC
>TRBV6-6|TRBJ1-6|.|.
CASITGSSYNSPLHF
TGTGCCAGCATTACCGGGAGCTCCTATAATTCACCCCTCCACTTT
>TRBV24-1|TRBJ2-7|many|.
CATSDTGYEQYF
TGTGCCACCAGTGATACGGGCTACGAGCAGTACTTC
>TRBV3-1|TRBJ1-6|few|.
CASSHRDSPLHF
TGTGCCAGCAGCCATCGTGATTCACCCCTCCACTTT
>TRBV6-1|TRBJ2-7|many|.
CASRSGTDSYEQYF
TGTGCCAGCAGATCCGGGACGGACTCCTACGAGCAGTACTTC
>TRBV15|TRBJ2-2|many|.
CATSRAPTSFGELFF
TGTGCCACCAGCAGAGCCCCTACATCATTCGGGGAGCTGTTTTTT
>TRBV20-1|TRBJ1-1|many|.
CSAPAHTEAFF
TGCAGTGCTCCGGCCCACACTGAAGCTTTCTTT